These 16 T cell receptor beta chains were all obtained from the same sample, sequenced in a study of spatial heterogeneity in lung cancer. Time point reported: sample taken at primary tumor resection. Researchers sequenced whole RNA taken from tumor, nontumor lung or frozen PBMC without sorting. TCRdb reanalysed the 5' RACE reads using MiXCR and keeps one entry per CDR3 protein. This table holds about 52,000 distinct CDR3 sequences, about 7% found once. Sequencing was performed on PBMCs, taken at surgery. The receptors shown here come from a female donor with early-stage non-small cell lung cancer.

This clonotype was observed at least ten times. The V and J genes are TRBV5-1 and TRBJ2-2; the D gene could be TRBD1 or TRBD2 (5 bases each). Trimming took 7 bases from V and 5 from J, leaving 15 bases between them. CDR1 is SGHRS, CDR2 YFSETQ, per germline. The CDR3 runs to 14 residues. The CDR3 DNA reads TGCGCCAGCGCCGCCCAGGGAGCGACCGGGGAGCTGTTTTTT. Encoded protein: CASAAQGATGELFF.

Many counts were recorded for this clonotype. At one end the junction does not follow the germline gene, possibly because of a read error. The V call is TRBV11-3, the J call TRBJ2-1, with 13 bases fitting TRBD2. The CDR3 is made up of 15 amino acids. Per the germline V gene, CDR1 is SGHNT and CDR2 is YENEEA. CDR3 DNA: TGTGCCAGCAGCTTGGGACTAGCGGGGTACAGTGAGCAGTTCTTC. Protein: CASSLGLAGYSEQFF.

This clonotype was counted only a few times. The chain employs TRBV10-3 and TRBJ2-6; D not certain. The CDR3 sequence is 14 residues long. CDR1 is ENHRY and CDR2 is SYGVKD in the germline V gene. V lost 7 bases and J 0 bases, leaving 7 bases between the germline ends. CDR3 region: CAITQSSGANVLTF. The CDR3 region has the DNA TGTGCCATCACCCAGAGCTCTGGGGCCAACGTCCTGACTTTC.

The table lists this clonotype with a few counts. The chain uses TRBV7-9 and TRBJ2-1, with D unclear. V lost 5 bases to trimming and J lost 2 bases, with 19 bases between them. The germline V gene encodes CDR1 SEHNR and CDR2 FQNEAQ (reference sequence). This CDR3 has 17 amino acids. The CDR3 sequence: CASSPPFRVSPYNEQFF. The DNA of the CDR3 is TGTGCCAGCAGCCCCCCTTTCAGAGTATCACCCTACAATGAGCAGTTCTTC.

This clonotype has a count of ten or more. For the CDR3, the DNA is TGTGCCAGCAGTTTAAGACTAGCGGGGGGAGAGACCCAGTACTTC. This translates into CASSLRLAGGETQYF. This chain joins TRBV28 and TRBJ2-5, with 13 bases lining up with TRBD2. This CDR3 is 15 amino acids long. V lost 2 bases and J lost 4; bases outside the gene matches: 1. Per the germline V gene, CDR1 is MDHEN and CDR2 is SYDVKM.

In its sample, this clonotype was seen many times. V and J are TRBV20-1 and TRBJ2-1, with D possibly called TRBD1 or TRBD2 (6 bases each). V was cut by 3 bases and J by 8 bases, with 14 bases left in between. Germline CDR1 is DFQATT and CDR2 is SNEGSKA (reference sequence). The CDR3 has 13 residues. As DNA, the CDR3 is TGCAGTGCTAGCGGGGGCCTCCAGGATGAGCAGTTCTTC. This translates into CSASGGLQDEQFF.

This clonotype was recorded many times. The CDR3 is CSVDWNEQFF. The CDR3 DNA reads as TGCAGCGTTGACTGGAATGAGCAGTTCTTC. The chain joins TRBV29-1 to TRBJ2-1, with D uncertain. The CDR3 contains 10 residues. Trimming removed 3 bases from V and 7 bases from J, with 4 bases in between. The germline V gene has CDR1 SQVTM and CDR2 ANQGSEA.

This clonotype has only a few counts. The chain joins TRBV29-1 to TRBJ2-7; 8 bases are shared with TRBD1. The CDR3 contains 15 residues. V shed 4 bases and J 3 bases; nucleotides not matched to a gene: 11. The germline gives CDR1 SQVTM, CDR2 ANQGSEA. CDR3 in amino acids: CSVVPSGTGDYEQYF. The CDR3 region has the DNA TGCAGCGTTGTCCCTTCCGGGACAGGAGACTACGAGCAGTACTTC.

This clonotype appeared many times. J is TRBJ1-6 and V is TRBV7-9; D is unresolved. Germline lookup yields CDR1 SEHNR and CDR2 FQNEAQ (reference sequence). The CDR3 has 13 amino acids. The V end lost 1 base, the J end lost 10 bases, and 8 bases lay between the germline ends. The CDR3 DNA reads TGTGCCAGCAGCTTAGTGATAGAATCACCCCTCCACTTT. Translated, it gives CASSLVIESPLHF.

This clonotype came up many times. The rearrangement joins TRBV7-9 to TRBJ1-1; 7 bases agree with TRBD1. The CDR3 contains 13 residues. The junction had 1 base not matched to a gene; V was cut back by 3 bases and J by 3 bases. Germline assignment: CDR1 SEHNR and CDR2 FQNEAQ (reference sequence). The chain's CDR3 is CASSLTGYTEAFF. CDR3 DNA: TGTGCCAGCAGCTTGACAGGGTACACTGAAGCTTTCTTT.

This clonotype came up many times. The V call is TRBV29-1, the J call TRBJ2-3; 10 bases map to TRBD2. The germline V gene encodes CDR1 SQVTM and CDR2 ANQGSEA. After removal of 5 bases from V and 9 bases from J, the junction contained 8 bases not matched to a gene. The CDR3 contains 13 residues. CDR3: CSVLTSGDGTQYF. CDR3 DNA: TGCAGCGTTTTAACTAGCGGGGACGGGACGCAGTATTTT.

This clonotype was seen at least ten times. The V call is TRBV5-4, the J call TRBJ2-5, with no clear D. The germline CDR1 and CDR2 sequences are SGHNT and YYREEE (reference sequence). This CDR3 spans 13 amino acids. The V gene lost 1 base and the J gene lost 0 bases, with 4 bases spanning the gap. CDR3 coding DNA: TGTGCCAGCAGCTTGTTGAACCAAGAGACCCAGTACTTC. Translated: CASSLLNQETQYF. Supplemented by reference TRBV5-4 and TRBJ2-5, the full variable domain reads ETGVTQSPTHLIKTRGQQVTLRCSSQSGHNTVSWYQQALGQGPQFIFQYYREEENGRGNFPPRFSGLQFPNYSSELNVNALELDDSALYLCASSLLNQETQYFGPGTRLLVL.

This clonotype was counted between two and nine times. The chain couples TRBV7-2 to TRBJ2-2; 7 bases are a match to TRBD1. The V gene's germline CDR1 is SGHTA and CDR2 FQGNSA. Losses at the gene ends were 6 bases for V and 2 bases for J; bases not matched to a gene: 6. The CDR3 covers 15 residues. CDR3 region: CASRPGTVNTGELFF. CDR3 DNA sequence: TGTGCCAGCAGACCCGGGACAGTTAACACCGGGGAGCTGTTTTTT.

Only a few counts were recorded for this clonotype. This chain uses TRBV5-1 with TRBJ2-1, with D possibly TRBD2 on 7 matching bases. CDR3 length: 13 residues. V gave up 4 bases and J gave up 9 bases, with 14 bases separating them. The V gene's germline CDR1 is SGHRS and CDR2 YFSETQ. CDR3 sequence: CASSHLGGGEQFF. The CDR3 DNA reads TGCGCCAGCAGCCACCTAGGGGGGGGTGAGCAGTTCTTC.

This clonotype turned up a few times. V usage is TRBV15 and J usage is TRBJ2-3; D is ambiguous. CDR1 LNHNV and CDR2 YYDKDF come from the germline V gene (reference sequence). The CDR3 length is 13 residues. Trimming removed 0 bases from V and 8 bases from J, with 9 bases in between. In nucleotides, the CDR3 is TGTGCCACCAGCAGAGACCGGAGAGGTACGCAGTATTTT. It specifies CATSRDRRGTQYF.

For this clonotype: Likely a read error: the CDR3 ends without its conserved phenylalanine or tryptophan. The rearrangement links TRBV19 to TRBJ2-3; D is unclear. V dropped 5 bases and J dropped 6 bases, with 9 bases sitting between them. Germline loops: CDR1 LNHDA, CDR2 SQIVND (reference sequence). The CDR3 is 12 amino acids. CDR3 nucleotide sequence: TGTGCCAGTAGTCCCACGAGGGATACGCAGTATATT. Translation: CASSPTRDTQYI.